This is a list of T cell receptor beta chains from one sample in a study of memory B cells and T cells in multiple sclerosis. Repertoires were generated with immunoSEQ multiplex PCR, while TCRdb's copy carries only in-frame clones and drops some. The sample has 32,000 or so clones; roughly 88% are singletons. No antigen is known for these receptors. Source material: PBMCs from blood kept in culture. The receptors were sampled from a human donor with multiple sclerosis. Both conserved end residues are part of each CDR3. D genes are given only for firm matches. Clone size is shown for a subset of rows, as once, few, many or a class of expanded clone.

j_call v_call clone_size d_call cdr3_length cdr3_nt cdr3_aa
TRBJ1-1 TRBV25-1 NA NA 12 TGTGCCAGCAGCGACGTTAACACTGAAGCTTTCTTT CASSDVNTEAFF
TRBJ1-1 TRBV21-1 NA NA 13 TGTGCCAGCTCAGCTGGATCGAACACTGAAGCTTTCTTT CASSAGSNTEAFF
TRBJ2-7 TRBV27 once NA 12 TGTGCCAGCAGCGACGGAGGGGACGAGCAGTACTTC CASSDGGDEQYF
TRBJ1-1 TRBV15 once NA 14 TGTGCCACCAGCAGAGAGCAGGGGAGGGCTGAAGCTTTCTTT CATSREQGRAEAFF
TRBJ1-2 TRBV2 NA TRBD1 13 TGTGCCAGCAGCGTAGACAGGGTTTTTGGCTACACCTTC CASSVDRVFGYTF
TRBJ2-2 TRBV19 NA NA 11 TGTGCCAGTAGTATGCCCGGGGAGCTGTTTTTT CASSMPGELFF
TRBJ2-3 TRBV7-9 few NA 12 TGTGCCAGCAGCTTAGGGGGCGGGACGCAGTATTTT CASSLGGGTQYF
TRBJ2-1 TRBV27 NA NA 15 TGTGCCAGCAGCCCACCGGGACGCCCGCGACATGAGCAGTTCTTC CASSPPGRPRHEQFF
TRBJ2-1 TRBV6-5 NA TRBD1 14 TGTGCCAGCAGGATCGGGACAGCCTACAATGAGCAGTTCTTC CASRIGTAYNEQFF
TRBJ2-7 TRBV5-1 NA TRBD1 13 TGCGCCAGCAGCCTGGGGACAGCCATCGAGCAGTACTTC CASSLGTAIEQYF
TRBJ2-1 TRBV19 once TRBD2 15 TGTGCCAGTAGTAAAGGACTAGCTTCCTACAATGAGCAGTTCTTC CASSKGLASYNEQFF
TRBJ1-1 TRBV28 NA NA 16 TGTGCCAGCAGTTACGGTTTGAATAGGGGGTTGTTCGTAGCTTTCTTT CASSYGLNRGLFVAFF
TRBJ2-3 TRBV5-1 NA TRBD2 15 TGCGCCAGCAAGGAGAGGCTAGCGGGCACAGATACGCAGTATTTT CASKERLAGTDTQYF
TRBJ2-7 TRBV5-1 few NA 14 TGCGCCAGCAGCCAGGGGACATCTACATACGAGCAGTACTTC CASSQGTSTYEQYF
TRBJ1-5 TRBV25-1 NA NA 15 TGTGCCAGCAGTGAGGGGTCATATAGCAATCAGCCCCAGCATTTT CASSEGSYSNQPQHF
TRBJ1-1 TRBV28 NA NA 14 TGTGCCAGCAGTTTGTTAGGTATGAACACTGAAGCTTTCTTT CASSLLGMNTEAFF
TRBJ1-4 TRBV28 NA NA 15 TGTGCCAGCAGTGAGATGACAGGCTATAATGAAAAACTGTTTTTT CASSEMTGYNEKLFF
TRBJ1-1 TRBV27 NA NA 13 TGTGCCAGCAGTTTATCGGGGGGAAGGGAAGCTTTCTTT CASSLSGGREAFF
TRBJ2-5 TRBV5-1 NA TRBD2 15 TGCGCCAGCAGCTTGTCTCTAGCGGCTGCTGAGACCCAGTACTTC CASSLSLAAAETQYF
TRBJ2-1 TRBV7-2 NA NA 15 TGTGCCAGCTTTTGGACACCCGAAAGCTACAATGAGCAGTTCTTC CASFWTPESYNEQFF
TRBJ2-1 TRBV20-1 NA NA 10 TGCAGTGCTATAAACAATGAGCAGTTCTTC CSAINNEQFF
TRBJ1-2 TRBV5-1 NA NA 15 TGCGCCAGCAGCTTGGACAGGCGCCCGGACTATGGCTACACCTTC CASSLDRRPDYGYTF
TRBJ2-2 TRBV4-2 NA TRBD2 18 TGTGCCAGCAGCCAAGATTTGCGGCTAGCGGGAGACACCGGGGAGCTGTTTTTT CASSQDLRLAGDTGELFF
TRBJ1-6 TRBV2 once NA 17 TGTGCCAGCAGTGAACCAGCGCCGAGCTCCTATAATTCACCCCTCCACTTT CASSEPAPSSYNSPLHF
TRBJ2-1 TRBV6-6 NA NA 15 TGTGCCAGCAGTTACTCTCCGAACGGGGCCAATGAGCAGTTCTTC CASSYSPNGANEQFF
TRBJ2-7 TRBV27 NA NA 14 TGTGCCAGCAGTTTATCGAATGGACACTACGAGCAGTACTTC CASSLSNGHYEQYF
TRBJ1-2 TRBV7-6 NA NA 15 TGTGCCAGCAGCGGGTCCTGGGGACCGAGCTATGGCTACACCTTC CASSGSWGPSYGYTF
TRBJ1-1 TRBV10-2 NA NA 16 TGCGCCAGCAGTTCCCCTTACGGTGGCAGAAACACTGAAGCTTTCTTT CASSSPYGGRNTEAFF
TRBJ2-1 TRBV6-6 NA NA 11 TGTGCCAGCAGTAACAGGGAATATTTGTTCTTC CASSNREYLFF
TRBJ2-5 TRBV5-6 NA NA 13 TGTGCCAGCAGCTTCGCTATATCGGAGACCCAGTACTTC CASSFAISETQYF
TRBJ2-2 TRBV28 NA NA 17 TGTGCCAGCAGTTTGGCCGGGGCTGACAGTGCCGCCGGGGAGCTGTTTTTT CASSLAGADSAAGELFF
TRBJ2-5 TRBV15 NA TRBD2 15 TGTGCCACCAGCACCGCTAGCGGGGGGCAAGAGACCCAGTACTTC CATSTASGGQETQYF
TRBJ2-1 TRBV19 NA TRBD2 18 TGTGCCAGTAGTATTGCCACTAGCGGGAGATCCCCCAACAATGAGCAGTTCTTC CASSIATSGRSPNNEQFF
TRBJ2-3 TRBV5-1 NA TRBD2 15 TGCGCCAGCAGCTGGGGGGGTAGGACCACAGATACGCAGTATTTT CASSWGGRTTDTQYF
TRBJ2-3 TRBV6-5 once NA 13 TGTGCCAGCAGTTACTCGTTTACCGATACGCAGTATTTT CASSYSFTDTQYF
TRBJ2-7 TRBV5-1 NA TRBD1 15 TGCGCCAGCAGCTACGGACAGGGTCCCATAGAAGAGCAGTACTTC CASSYGQGPIEEQYF
TRBJ2-3 TRBV2 NA NA 15 TGTGCCAGCAGTGAAATGGGGGGTCTCACAGATACGCAGTATTTT CASSEMGGLTDTQYF
TRBJ2-1 TRBV7-8 few TRBD2 16 TGTGCCAGCAGCTTAGGGGCGGGGGGCGGCTACAATGAGCAGTTCTTC CASSLGAGGGYNEQFF
TRBJ2-3 TRBV28 NA NA 14 TGTGCCAGCAGTTTCAGCACTAGCACAGATACGCAGTATTTT CASSFSTSTDTQYF
TRBJ2-2 TRBV2 NA TRBD1 14 TGTGCCAGCGTACGGGACAGGGGAACCGGGGAGCTGTTTTTT CASVRDRGTGELFF
TRBJ2-3 TRBV6-6 NA NA 14 TGTGCCAGCAGGGAGACAGGTAGCACAGATACGCAGTATTTT CASRETGSTDTQYF
TRBJ1-5 TRBV6-1 NA NA 13 TGTGCCAGCAGTGAGGACGGACAGTTCTCCCAGCATTTT CASSEDGQFSQHF
TRBJ1-2 TRBV5-1 few NA 16 TGCGCCAGCAGCAAAGGGGACACCAAGGCTAACTATGGCTACACCTTC CASSKGDTKANYGYTF
TRBJ2-1 TRBV19 once TRBD2 19 TGTGCCAGTAGTAGAACCGGGACTAGCGGAGTCCTTGACTACAATGAGCAGTTCTTC CASSRTGTSGVLDYNEQFF
TRBJ1-5 TRBV28 once TRBD1 15 TGTGCCAGCAGTTTTGTGACAGGGGGCGGGCAGCCCCAGCATTTT CASSFVTGGGQPQHF
TRBJ2-2 TRBV19 NA NA 13 TGTGCCAGTACCGTTGTTAAGGGCGGGGAGCTGTTTTTT CASTVVKGGELFF
TRBJ2-5 TRBV5-4 NA TRBD2 16 TGTGCCAGCAGCCAAGGGGCAGGGACTAGTCCCTATGCCCAGTACTTC CASSQGAGTSPYAQYF